Listed below are T cell receptor beta chains from one sample, sequenced in a study of identical twins. TCRdb re-analysed the 5' RACE reads in MiXCR, keeping a single row per CDR3 protein. The sample has about 530,000 distinct CDR3 sequences; under 25% are singletons. The same data also contributed to another study, on yellow fever vaccine responses in identical twins.

Sequenced sample: CD4+ T cells sorted from blood. These receptors were obtained from a young woman in good health. CDR3s include the opening cysteine and the closing phenylalanine or tryptophan. A D gene is named only where the DNA matches it firmly. Clone sizes are given selectively: once, few, many, or a class where the clone is expanded.

.	.	TRBV3-1	TRBJ2-1	TGTGCCAGCGGGACCGGACTAGGGGGGCAGGGGCAGTTCTTC	CASGTGLGGQGQFF
.	few	TRBV6-2/TRBV6-3	TRBJ2-1	TGTGCCAGCAGTTACTCACGTGCAGTCAGGGCCATTAGCTCCTACAATGAGCAGTTCTTC	CASSYSRAVRAISSYNEQFF
.	once	TRBV28	TRBJ1-2	TGTGCCAGCAGTTTACCGACTTTCTATGGCTACACCTTC	CASSLPTFYGYTF
TRBD1	few	TRBV5-6	TRBJ2-1	TGTGCCAGCAGCCGATGGGAGACAGGGGGCTACAATGAGCAGTTCTTC	CASSRWETGGYNEQFF
.	few	TRBV4-1	TRBJ2-1	TGCGCCAGCAGCCTCGGACCCATCGGTGAGCAGTTCTTC	CASSLGPIGEQFF
.	few	TRBV20-1	TRBJ2-2	TGCAGTGCTAGCGTCAGGGGAACCGGGGAGCTGTTTTTT	CSASVRGTGELFF
.	.	TRBV19	TRBJ1-3	TGTGCCAGTAATCCAGCCTCTGGAAACACCATATATTTT	CASNPASGNTIYF
.	few	TRBV21-1	TRBJ2-5	TGTGCCAGCAGCCCCCTGGAGGGCAAAGAGACCCAGTACTTC	CASSPLEGKETQYF
.	.	TRBV5-6	TRBJ1-1	TGTGCCAGCAGCTTGTCGGAGAATTGGGCGTTGAACACTGAAGCTTTCTTT	CASSLSENWALNTEAFF
.	.	TRBV20-1	TRBJ2-5	TGCAGTGCTAGAGATCTATATGCCGGGACCCAGTACTTC	CSARDLYAGTQYF